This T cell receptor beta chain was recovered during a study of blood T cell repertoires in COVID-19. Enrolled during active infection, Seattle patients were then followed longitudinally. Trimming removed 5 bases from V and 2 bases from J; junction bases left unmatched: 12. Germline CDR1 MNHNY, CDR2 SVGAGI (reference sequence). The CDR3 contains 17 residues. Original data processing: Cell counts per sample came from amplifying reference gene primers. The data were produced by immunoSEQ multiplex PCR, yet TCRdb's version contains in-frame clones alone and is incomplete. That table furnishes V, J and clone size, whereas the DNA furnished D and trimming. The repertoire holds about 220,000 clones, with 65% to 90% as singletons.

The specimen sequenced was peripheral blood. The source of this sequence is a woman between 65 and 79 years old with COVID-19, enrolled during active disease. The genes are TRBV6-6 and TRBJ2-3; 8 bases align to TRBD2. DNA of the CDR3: TGTGCCAGCAGTCCCCGACCGGCAGCGGGGGACACAGATACGCAGTATTTT. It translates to CASSPRPAAGDTDTQYF.